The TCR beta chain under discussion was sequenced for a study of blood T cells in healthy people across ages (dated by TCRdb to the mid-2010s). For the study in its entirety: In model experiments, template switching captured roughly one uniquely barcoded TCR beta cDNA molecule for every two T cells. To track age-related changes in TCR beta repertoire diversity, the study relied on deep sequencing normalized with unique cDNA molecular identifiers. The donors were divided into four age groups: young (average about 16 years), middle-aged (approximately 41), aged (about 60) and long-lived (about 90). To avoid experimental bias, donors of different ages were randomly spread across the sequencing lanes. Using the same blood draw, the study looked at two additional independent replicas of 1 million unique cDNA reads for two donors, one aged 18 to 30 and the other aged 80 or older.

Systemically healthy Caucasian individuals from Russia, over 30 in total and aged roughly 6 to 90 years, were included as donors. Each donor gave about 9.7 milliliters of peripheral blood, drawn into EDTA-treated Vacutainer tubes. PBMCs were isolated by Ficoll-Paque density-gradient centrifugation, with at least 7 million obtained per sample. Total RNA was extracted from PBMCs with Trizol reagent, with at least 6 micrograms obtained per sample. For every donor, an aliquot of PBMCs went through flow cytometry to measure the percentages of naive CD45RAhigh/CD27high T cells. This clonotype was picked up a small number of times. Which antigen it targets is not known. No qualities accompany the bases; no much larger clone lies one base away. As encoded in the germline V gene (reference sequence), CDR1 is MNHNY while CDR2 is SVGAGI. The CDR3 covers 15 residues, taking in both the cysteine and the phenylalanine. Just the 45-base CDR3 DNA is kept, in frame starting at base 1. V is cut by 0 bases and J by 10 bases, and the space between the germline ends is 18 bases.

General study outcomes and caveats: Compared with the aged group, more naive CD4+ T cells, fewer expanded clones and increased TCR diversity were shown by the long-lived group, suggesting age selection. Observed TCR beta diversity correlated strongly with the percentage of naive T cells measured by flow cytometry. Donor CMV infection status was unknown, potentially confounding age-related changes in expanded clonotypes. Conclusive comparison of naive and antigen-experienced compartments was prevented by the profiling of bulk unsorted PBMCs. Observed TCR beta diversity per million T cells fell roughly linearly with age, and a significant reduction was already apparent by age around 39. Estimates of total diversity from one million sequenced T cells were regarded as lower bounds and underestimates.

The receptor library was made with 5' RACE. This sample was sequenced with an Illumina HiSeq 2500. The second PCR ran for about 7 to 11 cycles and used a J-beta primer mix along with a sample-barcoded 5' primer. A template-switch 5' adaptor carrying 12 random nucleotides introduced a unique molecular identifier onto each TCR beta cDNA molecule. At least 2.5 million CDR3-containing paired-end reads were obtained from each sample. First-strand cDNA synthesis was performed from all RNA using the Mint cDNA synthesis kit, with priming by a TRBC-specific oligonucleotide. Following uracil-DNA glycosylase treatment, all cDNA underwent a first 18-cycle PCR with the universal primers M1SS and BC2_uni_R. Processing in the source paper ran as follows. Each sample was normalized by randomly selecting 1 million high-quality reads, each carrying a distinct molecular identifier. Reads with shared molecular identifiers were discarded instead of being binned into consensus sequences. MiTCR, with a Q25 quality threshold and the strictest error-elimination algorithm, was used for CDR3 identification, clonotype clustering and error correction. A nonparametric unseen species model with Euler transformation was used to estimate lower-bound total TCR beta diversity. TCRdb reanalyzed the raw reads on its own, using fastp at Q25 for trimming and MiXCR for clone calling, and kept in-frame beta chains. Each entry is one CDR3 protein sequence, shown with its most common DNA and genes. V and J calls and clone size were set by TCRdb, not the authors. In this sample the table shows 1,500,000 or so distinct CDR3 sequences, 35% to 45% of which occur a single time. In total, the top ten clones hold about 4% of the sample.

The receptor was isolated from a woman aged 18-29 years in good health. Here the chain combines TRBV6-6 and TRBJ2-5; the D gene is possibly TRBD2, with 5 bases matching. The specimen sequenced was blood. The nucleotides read TGTGCCAGCAGTTACTCCCTTGGGAGCGGAGAAGACCAGTACTTC. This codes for CASSYSLGSGEDQYF.